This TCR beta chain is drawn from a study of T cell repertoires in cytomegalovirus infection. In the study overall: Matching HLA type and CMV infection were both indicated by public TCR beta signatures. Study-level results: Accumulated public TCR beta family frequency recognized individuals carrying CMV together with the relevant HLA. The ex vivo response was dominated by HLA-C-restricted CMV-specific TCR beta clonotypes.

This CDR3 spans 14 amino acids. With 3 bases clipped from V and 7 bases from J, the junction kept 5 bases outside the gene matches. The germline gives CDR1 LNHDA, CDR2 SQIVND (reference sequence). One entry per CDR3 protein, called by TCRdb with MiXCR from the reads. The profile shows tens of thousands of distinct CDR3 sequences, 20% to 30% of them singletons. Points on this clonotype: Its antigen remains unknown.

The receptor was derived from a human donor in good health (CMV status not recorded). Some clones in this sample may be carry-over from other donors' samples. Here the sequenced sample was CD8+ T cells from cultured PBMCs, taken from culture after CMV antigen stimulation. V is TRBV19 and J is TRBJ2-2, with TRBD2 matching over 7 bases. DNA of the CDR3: TGTGCCAGTAGTATTCCGTGGACTAGCGGGGAGCTGTTTTTT. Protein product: CASSIPWTSGELFF.